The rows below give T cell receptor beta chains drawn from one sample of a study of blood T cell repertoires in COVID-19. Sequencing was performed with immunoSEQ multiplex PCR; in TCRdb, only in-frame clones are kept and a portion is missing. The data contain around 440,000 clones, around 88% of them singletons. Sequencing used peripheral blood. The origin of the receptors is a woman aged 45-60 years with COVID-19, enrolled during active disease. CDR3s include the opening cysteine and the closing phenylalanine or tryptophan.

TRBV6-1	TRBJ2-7	CASSEYRGPYEQYF
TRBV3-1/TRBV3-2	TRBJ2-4	CASSSSGGADIQYF
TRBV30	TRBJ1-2	CAWSPDRGHGYTF
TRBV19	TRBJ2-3	CASSPGVAGGPDTQYF
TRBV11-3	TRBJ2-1	CASSRGLAGGQPSYNEQFF
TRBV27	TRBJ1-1	CATQGPTEAFF
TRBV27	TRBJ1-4	CASGPGQGTEKLFF
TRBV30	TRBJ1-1	CAWGNREAFF
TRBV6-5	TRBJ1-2	CASSYRGTNYGYTF
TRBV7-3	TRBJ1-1	CASSFGQGGTEAFF
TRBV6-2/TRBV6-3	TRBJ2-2	CASSKRRETGTGELFF
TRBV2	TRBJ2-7	CASSEGAGAVSYEQYF
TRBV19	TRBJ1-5	CASSQGAGQPQHF
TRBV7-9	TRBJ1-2	CASEGREVDGYTF
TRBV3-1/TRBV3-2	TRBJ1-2	CASSQGGRGYTF
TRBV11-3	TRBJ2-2	CASSLGAGLAGELFF
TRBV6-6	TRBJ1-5	CASSRRGDVLGNQPQHF
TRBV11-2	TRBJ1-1	CASSTVRQVGAFF
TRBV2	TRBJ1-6	CASSGRGGQNNSPLHF
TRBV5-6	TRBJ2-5	CASSLGTGETQYF
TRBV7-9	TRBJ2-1	CASSPLHRTGRKNEQFF
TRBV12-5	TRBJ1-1	CASGPRVATEAFF
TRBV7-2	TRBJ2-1	CASSFHPGGNNEQFF
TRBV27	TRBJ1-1	CASSLEWAGAEAFF
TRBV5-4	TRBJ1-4	CASSPQQGHPNEKLFF